This TCR beta chain was obtained from a study of siplizumab effects on memory and regulatory T cells. General study findings and limits: Naive T cells seemed more diverse than memory cells; they also seemed major alloresponse contributors. Unstimulated subsets accounted for the mapping of only a minor share of the clones that were alloreactive. Siplizumab significantly brought down the alloreactive sequences that trace back to unstimulated CD4+ memory cells. Left unconfirmed was the suppressive function of proliferating Tregs from siplizumab cultures.

The protocol was immunoSEQ multiplex PCR, while the TCRdb copy is restricted to in-frame clones and leaves out a portion. Of roughly 56,000 clones in the sample, over 85% were seen once. As concerns this clone: Its antigen is unidentified.

V lost 3 bases and J 8 bases, leaving 13 bases between the germline ends. The CDR3 loop spans 13 amino acids. Germline V gene lookup returns CDR1 MNHEY and CDR2 SVGAGI. The sequence came from a human donor in good health. The chain combines TRBV6-5 with TRBJ1-1; maybe TRBD1 (5 bases). The material sequenced was CD8+ T cells sorted from blood. CDR3 loop: CASSYSDRGEAFF. CDR3 in DNA: TGTGCCAGCAGTTATTCGGACCGGGGGGAAGCTTTCTTT.